This T cell receptor beta chain was retrieved from a study of response to subunit inactivated influenza vaccine. Study findings and constraints: The authors offered the suggestion that each seasonal influenza vaccination recruits few new T cells.

The ends were cut back, 0 bases at V and 3 bases at J, with 9 bases in the middle. The CDR3 runs to 15 residues. CDR1 is SGHRS and CDR2 is YFSETQ in the germline V gene. MiXCR, run by TCRdb on the RT-PCR reads, gives a single entry per CDR3 protein. The sample includes around 480,000 distinct CDR3 sequences, 15% to 20% of them seen just once. A word on this clonotype: Its antigen is undetermined.

The gene calls are TRBV5-1 and TRBJ2-2; D possibly corresponds to TRBD2 (6 bases). Specimen: CD4+ T cells sorted from PBMCs, collected 23 months after vaccination. The origin of this receptor is a man aged 50-75 years who received an inactivated influenza vaccine. CDR3 in amino acids: CASSLVVADTGELFF. The CDR3 DNA sequence: TGCGCCAGCAGCTTGGTGGTAGCGGACACCGGGGAGCTGTTTTTT.